This T cell receptor beta chain originates from a study of blood T cells in healthy people across ages (dated by TCRdb to 2014 to 2015). Concerning the study at large: In model experiments, template switching captured roughly one uniquely barcoded TCR beta cDNA molecule for every two T cells. Using deep sequencing normalized with unique cDNA molecular identifiers, the study measured how TCR beta repertoire diversity changes with age. Four age groups were formed from the donors: young (average around 15 years), middle-aged (around 39), aged (62) and long-lived (around 82). To avoid experimental bias, donors of different ages were spread randomly across the sequencing lanes. For two donors (one aged 18 to 30 and one aged 80 or older), the study analyzed two additional independent replicas of 1 million unique cDNA reads from the same blood draw. Points the paper makes about the study in general: Bulk unsorted PBMC profiling prevented conclusive comparison of naive and antigen-experienced compartments. Compared with the aged group, the long-lived group had more naive CD4+ T cells, fewer expanded clones and increased TCR diversity, suggesting age selection. Observed TCR beta diversity correlated strongly with the percentage of naive T cells measured by flow cytometry. Estimates of total diversity based on one million sequenced T cells were considered lower bounds and underestimates. As age increased, observed TCR beta diversity per million T cells dropped in a roughly linear way, and a significant reduction was already evident by age 40. Because donor CMV infection status was unknown, age-related changes in expanded clonotypes were potentially confounded.

Donors were 35 to 40 systemically healthy Caucasian individuals from Russia aged roughly 6 to 100 years. Each donor gave 8 to 10 milliliters of peripheral blood, collected into EDTA-treated Vacutainer tubes. Ficoll-Paque density-gradient centrifugation was used to isolate PBMCs, with at least 6.5 million per sample. Total RNA, at least 6 micrograms per sample, was extracted from PBMCs with Trizol reagent. The percentages of naive CD45RAhigh/CD27high T cells were determined by flow cytometry on a PBMC aliquot from every donor. To prepare the library, 5' RACE was applied. The listed sequencing device is Illumina HiSeq 2500. A second PCR of roughly 7 to 11 cycles was performed with a sample-barcoded 5' primer and a J-beta primer mix. Each TCR beta cDNA molecule received a unique molecular identifier from a template-switch 5' adaptor carrying 12 random nucleotides. Each sample yielded at least 3 million CDR3-containing paired-end reads. The Mint cDNA synthesis kit, primed by a TRBC-specific oligonucleotide, was used to synthesize first-strand cDNA from all RNA. All cDNA was treated with uracil-DNA glycosylase and then went through a first 18-cycle PCR with the universal primers M1SS and BC2_uni_R. In the paper's pipeline: For normalization, 1 million high-quality reads, each with a distinct molecular identifier, were randomly selected from each sample. Instead of being binned into consensus sequences, reads with shared molecular identifiers were discarded. MiTCR, run with a Q25 quality threshold and the strictest error-elimination algorithm, handled CDR3 identification, clonotype clustering and error correction. A nonparametric unseen species model with Euler transformation was used to estimate lower-bound total TCR beta diversity. TCRdb applied fastp at Q25 and MiXCR to the public reads, then kept only in-frame beta chains. CDR3 protein duplicates are merged, each entry listing the most common genes and DNA. Clone size and V and J calls follow TCRdb, not the original study. The sample records approximately 900,000 distinct CDR3 sequences, under 50% of which are singletons. Around an eighth of the sample is taken by the ten largest.

This clonotype was seen a handful of times. This receptor's antigen is unknown. Within one base of it there is no much larger clone, and no base qualities were kept. Cut back by 5 bases and 0 bases, the V and J ends lie 8 bases apart. The CDR1 and CDR2 encoded by the germline V gene are SNHLY and FYNNEI. The CDR3 has 15 amino acids, counting the end cysteine and phenylalanine. Only the CDR3 part of the read is kept: 45 bases, read in frame from the first base. This TCR was sampled from a man aged 30 to 45 in good health. The chain links TRBV2 with TRBJ2-6, with no confident D gene call. Sequencing was done on a sample of blood. The nucleotide sequence is given as TGTGCCAGCAGTCCCAGAACCTCTGGGGCCAACGTCCTGACTTTC. This sequence encodes CASSPRTSGANVLTF. With the rest looked up from the reference TRBV2 and TRBJ2-6 genes rather than sequenced, the full variable domain is EPEVTQTPSHQVTQMGQEVILRCVPISNHLYFYWYRQILGQKVEFLVSFYNNEISEKSEIFDDQFSVERPDGSNFTLKIRSTKLEDSAMYFCASSPRTSGANVLTFGAGSRLTVL.